These T cell receptor beta chains were read from a single sample in a study of shared clonotypes between healthy human individuals. Here immunoSEQ multiplex PCR was the method, and the copy in TCRdb shows in-frame clones only, minus some. Counted here are fewer than 700,000 clones, around 77% occurring once; the ten biggest clones make up 9.5% to 15%. Sequenced sample: PBMCs. The source of these receptors is a woman aged 40-49 years in good health. Some clones in this sample may be carry-over from other donors' samples. CDR3s include the opening cysteine and the closing phenylalanine or tryptophan. A D gene is named only where the DNA matches it firmly. A row's size may be missing; if present it is once, few, many or a size class.

TRBJ2-7,TRBD1,NA,TRBV5-1,CASSFYRGESGYF,TGCGCCAGCAGCTTTTACAGGGGAGAATCCGGGTACTTC
TRBJ1-1,NA,once,TRBV27,CASRFRGNTEAFF,TGTGCCAGCAGATTCCGGGGGAACACTGAAGCTTTCTTT
TRBJ2-3,NA,NA,TRBV7-2,CASSLNFDTQYF,TGTGCCAGCAGCTTAAATTTTGATACGCAGTATTTT
TRBJ2-7,TRBD1,NA,TRBV28,CASSFNQGVKYEQYF,TGTGCCAGCAGTTTTAACCAGGGGGTTAAGTACGAGCAGTACTTC
TRBJ2-7,TRBD2,NA,TRBV5-1,CASSPSPRGRVYEQYF,TGCGCCAGCAGCCCCTCCCCTCGCGGGAGAGTGTACGAGCAGTACTTC
TRBJ2-1,TRBD2,few,TRBV7-2,CASRPPAGGPYNEQFF,TGTGCCAGCAGACCCCCAGCGGGAGGACCCTACAATGAGCAGTTCTTC
TRBJ2-3,NA,once,TRBV4-1,CASSQGLGRTDTQYF,TGCGCCAGCAGCCAAGGTCTTGGTAGGACAGATACGCAGTATTTT
TRBJ2-5,NA,NA,TRBV14,CASSQRQYQETQYF,TGTGCCAGCAGCCAGAGACAGTACCAAGAGACCCAGTACTTC
TRBJ2-7,TRBD2,NA,TRBV27,CASRGLAGGPLGREQYF,TGTGCCAGCAGGGGCCTAGCGGGAGGGCCGCTTGGACGCGAGCAGTACTTC
TRBJ2-7,NA,NA,TRBV28,CASSPNFSSYEQYF,TGTGCCAGCAGTCCCAACTTTAGCTCCTACGAGCAGTACTTC
TRBJ2-5,NA,NA,TRBV15,CATSRDLLVPQYF,TGTGCCACCAGCAGAGATCTATTAGTTCCCCAGTACTTC
TRBJ1-3,NA,NA,TRBV7-9,CASSLGAGSSGNTIYF,TGTGCCAGCAGCTTAGGAGCAGGGAGCTCTGGAAACACCATATATTTT
TRBJ1-1,NA,once,TRBV28,CASRSGALDTEAFF,TGTGCCAGCAGGTCGGGGGCGCTGGACACTGAAGCTTTCTTT
TRBJ2-1,NA,NA,TRBV7-6,CASSLGDEQFF,TGTGCCAGCAGCTTGGGGGATGAGCAGTTCTTC
TRBJ1-2,NA,NA,TRBV7-8,CASSPHLAGAVGYTF,TGTGCCAGCAGCCCTCACCTTGCGGGGGCGGTAGGCTACACCTTC
TRBJ2-1,NA,NA,TRBV5-1,CASSLVGLGGYEQFF,TGCGCCAGCAGCTTGGTGGGGCTAGGAGGGTATGAGCAGTTCTTC
TRBJ2-2,NA,NA,TRBV7-2,CASSLRRNTGELFF,TGTGCCAGCAGCTTACGGCGGAACACCGGGGAGCTGTTTTTT
TRBJ2-3,NA,NA,TRBV28,CASSSTGTMDTQYF,TGTGCCAGCAGTTCCACAGGGACGATGGATACGCAGTATTTT
TRBJ1-4,NA,NA,TRBV7-2,CASSLGAGRGNEKLFF,TGTGCCAGCAGCTTAGGGGCAGGGAGGGGGAATGAAAAACTGTTTTTT
TRBJ1-4,NA,once,TRBV25-1,CASRQGGGEKLFF,TGTGCCAGCAGGCAGGGTGGGGGGGAAAAACTGTTTTTT
TRBJ2-7,NA,NA,TRBV19,CDSSRRAYEQYF,TGTGACTCAAGCCGCCGGGCCTACGAGCAGTACTTC
TRBJ2-1,NA,NA,TRBV28,CPGDYSYNEQFF,TGTCCCGGGGATTATTCCTACAATGAGCAGTTCTTC
TRBJ2-7,NA,NA,TRBV28,CASSPPPGISYEQYF,TGTGCCAGCAGTCCTCCCCCCGGGATTTCCTACGAGCAGTACTTC
TRBJ2-4,NA,NA,TRBV5-1,CASSSGLKDIQYF,TGCGCCAGCAGCTCCGGACTGAAGGACATTCAGTACTTC
TRBJ1-4,NA,NA,TRBV28,CASRSFGVGKLFF,TGTGCCAGCAGGTCGTTCGGGGTAGGGAAACTGTTTTTT
TRBJ1-1,TRBD1,NA,TRBV27,CASSPSGGRGDTEAFF,TGTGCCAGCAGTCCGTCAGGGGGCAGAGGCGACACTGAAGCTTTCTTT
TRBJ2-1,TRBD2,many,TRBV11-3,CASSFSGTLGEQFF,TGTGCCAGCAGCTTTAGCGGGACCCTCGGTGAGCAGTTCTTC
TRBJ2-1,TRBD2,NA,TRBV6-6,CASTPTSGSYNEQFF,TGTGCCAGCACACCAACTAGCGGGTCCTACAATGAGCAGTTCTTC
TRBJ2-7,TRBD2,NA,TRBV19,CASSIGLAGAEQYF,TGTGCCAGTAGTATAGGTCTAGCGGGAGCCGAGCAGTACTTC
TRBJ2-3,NA,NA,TRBV28,CASSKQGRGTDTQYF,TGTGCCAGCAGTAAACAGGGTCGAGGCACAGATACGCAGTATTTT
TRBJ2-2,TRBD2,once,TRBV7-9,CASSWGLADTGELFF,TGTGCCAGCAGCTGGGGACTAGCGGACACCGGGGAGCTGTTTTTT
TRBJ1-1,TRBD1,many,TRBV5-4,CASSRGGNTEAFF,TGCGCCAGCAGCCGAGGGGGCAACACTGAAGCTTTCTTT
TRBJ2-5,NA,NA,TRBV30,CAFNTDEQYF,TGTGCCTTCAACACGGATGAGCAGTACTTC
TRBJ2-2,TRBD1,NA,TRBV7-2,CASSLPGGFGANTGELFF,TGTGCCAGCAGCTTACCAGGGGGATTTGGCGCGAACACCGGGGAGCTGTTTTTT
TRBJ1-1,NA,NA,TRBV6-4,CASSVGRGTEAFF,TGTGCCAGCAGTGTCGGCAGGGGCACTGAAGCTTTCTTT
TRBJ1-2,NA,NA,TRBV4-2,CASTRRGGQSGYTF,TGTGCCAGCACCCGGAGGGGGGGACAATCCGGCTACACCTTC